The next 2 T cell receptor beta chains were all read from a single sample in a study of blood T cell repertoires in COVID-19. Assay used: immunoSEQ multiplex PCR; TCRdb lists only in-frame clones, some missing. Of 170,000 or so clones listed, more than 85% are singletons. The sequenced sample was PBMCs or T cells enriched from blood (not recorded which). These receptors were obtained from a woman aged 50 to 65 who had recovered from COVID-19.

The CDR3, as DNA: TGTGCCAGCAGCTTACTTGCCGGGACAGGGGGCCTTGGACAGCCCCAGCATTTT. Amino acids: CASSLLAGTGGLGQPQHF. The rearrangement links TRBV11-2 to TRBJ1-5; 12 bases fit TRBD1. V was pared by 2 bases and J by 7 bases, with 12 bases of the junction left unmatched. Germline V gene sequence: CDR1 SGHAT, CDR2 FQNNGV. CDR3 length: 18 amino acids.

The chain couples TRBV7-2 to TRBJ2-1; 7 bases fit TRBD1. The length of the CDR3 is 14 residues. The junction had 4 bases not matched to a gene; V was cut back by 1 base and J by 7 bases. From germline, CDR1 is SGHTA and CDR2 FQGNSA. The CDR3 DNA is TGTGCCAGCAGCTTAGACCGCAGGGGGAATGAGCAGTTCTTC. It translates to CASSLDRRGNEQFF. Full variable domain (remainder filled in from reference TRBV7-2 and TRBJ2-1): GAGVSQSPSNKVTEKGKDVELRCDPISGHTALYWYRQSLGQGLEFLIYFQGNSAPDKSGLPSDRFSAERTGGSVSTLTIQRTQQEDSAVYLCASSLDRRGNEQFFGPGTRLTVL.